This entry concerns a single T cell receptor (beta chain). Its cognate antigen is unknown. These data originate in a study of shared clonotypes between healthy human individuals. Whole-study results and caveats: Lower generation probabilities were found for non-shared clonotypes than for those shared by all four donors. Some naive CD4 clonotypes, 5% to 5.5%, turned up in common across a handful of donors.

Sorted-subset replicate PCRs used about 0.2 ug of genomic DNA. This amount corresponded to approximately 30,000 T cell genomes. The table came from immunoSEQ multiplex PCR; TCRdb's copy has only in-frame clones and leaves some out. Counted here are about 2.4 million clones, 93% occurring once; the ten biggest clones make up more than 0.35%. The donors, all of them Caucasian adults, lived in Nashville, Tennessee. V was trimmed by 5 bases and J by 4 bases, leaving 7 bases between them. CDR1 SEHNR and CDR2 FQNEAQ come from the germline V gene (reference sequence). The CDR3 contains 12 residues. The clonotype comes from a man aged 18 to 30 in good health. Some clones in this sample may be carry-over from other donors' samples. The chain has TRBV7-9 and TRBJ2-3, with no clear D. The sample was naive CD4+ T cells from PBMCs. Described subset: CD45RA+ positively selected. CDR3 in amino acids: CASSPVSDTQYF. Here the CDR3 DNA reads TGTGCCAGCAGCCCTGTCTCAGATACGCAGTATTTT.